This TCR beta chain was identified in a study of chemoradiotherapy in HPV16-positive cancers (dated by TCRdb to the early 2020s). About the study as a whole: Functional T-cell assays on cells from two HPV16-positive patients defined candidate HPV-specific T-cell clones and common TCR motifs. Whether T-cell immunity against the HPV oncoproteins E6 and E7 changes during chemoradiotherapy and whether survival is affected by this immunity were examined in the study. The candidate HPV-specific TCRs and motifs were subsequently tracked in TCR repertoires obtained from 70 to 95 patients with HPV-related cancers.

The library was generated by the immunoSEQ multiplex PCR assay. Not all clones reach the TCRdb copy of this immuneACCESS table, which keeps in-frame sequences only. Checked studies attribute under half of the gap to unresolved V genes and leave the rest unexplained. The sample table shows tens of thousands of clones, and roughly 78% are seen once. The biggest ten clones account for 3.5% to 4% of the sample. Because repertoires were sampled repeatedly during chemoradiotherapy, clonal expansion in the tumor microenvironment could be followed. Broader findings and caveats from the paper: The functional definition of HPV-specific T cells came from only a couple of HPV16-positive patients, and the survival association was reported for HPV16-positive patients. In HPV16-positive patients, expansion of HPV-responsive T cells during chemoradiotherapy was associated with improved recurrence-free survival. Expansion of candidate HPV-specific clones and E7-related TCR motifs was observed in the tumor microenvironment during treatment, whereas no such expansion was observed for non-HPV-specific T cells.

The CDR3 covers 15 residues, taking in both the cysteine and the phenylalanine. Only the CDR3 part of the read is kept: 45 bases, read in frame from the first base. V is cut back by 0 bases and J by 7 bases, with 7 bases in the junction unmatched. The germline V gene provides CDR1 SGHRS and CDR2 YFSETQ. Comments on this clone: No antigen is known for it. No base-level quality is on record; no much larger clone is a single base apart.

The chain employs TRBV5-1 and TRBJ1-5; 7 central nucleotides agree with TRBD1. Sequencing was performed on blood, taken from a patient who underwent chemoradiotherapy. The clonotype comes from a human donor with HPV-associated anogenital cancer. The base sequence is TGCGCCAGCAGCTTGGAAGGGGGCGAGGGACAGCCCCAGCATTTT. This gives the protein CASSLEGGEGQPQHF.